Listed below are T cell receptor beta chains from one sample, sequenced in a study of beta chain features in type 1 diabetes. Clones were sequenced by immunoSEQ multiplex PCR, and TCRdb holds only the in-frame ones, with some missing. Of roughly 400,000 clones listed, 11% to 15% are singletons. The sample taken for sequencing was naive CD4+ T cells from blood. Every receptor here comes from a man in his thirties or forties in good health. The CDR3 runs from the conserved cysteine through the conserved F or W. The D gene is left open where the match is weak. Not every row has a clone size; where given, it reads once, few, many or a size class.

J gene	V gene	clone size	D gene	CDR3 DNA	CDR3 protein
TRBJ1-4	TRBV11-2	few	TRBD1	TGTGCCAGCAGCCTAACAGGGGGCCTCGAAAAACTGTTTTTT	CASSLTGGLEKLFF
TRBJ2-5	TRBV7-9	NA	NA	TGTGCCAGCAGCTTCTTCGGGGGGCCTCAAGAGACCCAGTACTTC	CASSFFGGPQETQYF
TRBJ1-1	TRBV7-9	NA	NA	TGTGCCAGCAGCCGAGGGAACCCCACTGAAGCTTTCTTT	CASSRGNPTEAFF
TRBJ2-6	TRBV13	few	NA	TGTGCCAGCAGCTTAGGAGGGAACTCTGGGGCCAACGTCCTGACTTTC	CASSLGGNSGANVLTF
TRBJ2-7	TRBV7-2	few	TRBD1	TGTGCCAGCAGCCCTGGACAGGGAAGCTTCTACGAGCAGTACTTC	CASSPGQGSFYEQYF
TRBJ1-1	TRBV5-6	NA	NA	TGTGCCAGCAATATTAGGGGGAGTGAAGCTTTCTTT	CASNIRGSEAFF
TRBJ1-2	TRBV6-5	few	NA	TGTGCCAGCAGATCAGGGAGTCACGGCTACACCTTC	CASRSGSHGYTF
TRBJ2-3	TRBV7-2	NA	NA	TGTGCCAGCAGCTCGGAGAATCGCTCTCGGAGAAGCACAGATACGCAGTATTTT	CASSSENRSRRSTDTQYF
TRBJ2-7	TRBV4-1	NA	TRBD1	TGCGCCAGCAGCCAAGAGACAGGGGCCGAGCAGTACTTC	CASSQETGAEQYF
TRBJ2-1	TRBV4-2	few	TRBD2	TGTGCCAGCAGCCAGGAGACTAGCTATGAGCAGTTCTTC	CASSQETSYEQFF
TRBJ2-7	TRBV5-1	NA	NA	TGCGCCAGCAGCCGAGAGATGTACGAGCAGTACTTC	CASSREMYEQYF
TRBJ2-2	TRBV9	NA	TRBD1	TGTGCCAGCAGCGTCCGGGACAGGGTCACCGGGGAGCTGTTTTTT	CASSVRDRVTGELFF
TRBJ2-1	TRBV11-2	NA	TRBD2	TGTGCCAGCAGACAACTAGCGGGGCCTTACAATGAGCAGTTCTTC	CASRQLAGPYNEQFF
TRBJ2-5	TRBV13	NA	TRBD2	TGTGCCAGCAGCTCTTTAGCGGGGGGACAAGAGACCCAGTACTTC	CASSSLAGGQETQYF
TRBJ2-1	TRBV29-1	many	NA	TGCAGCGTTGGGCTACGACAGACATACAATGAGCAGTTCTTC	CSVGLRQTYNEQFF
TRBJ1-1	TRBV5-1	few	NA	TGCGCCAGCAGGGACAGATTTGAAGCTTTCTTT	CASRDRFEAFF
TRBJ2-1	TRBV4-3	NA	TRBD2	TGCGCCAGCAGCCAAGAGCGAATAGCGGGGGTAGAGCAGTTCTTC	CASSQERIAGVEQFF
TRBJ1-6	TRBV4-1	few	NA	TGCGCCAGCAGCCAAAGGGAGGGGTCCTATAATTCACCCCTCCACTTT	CASSQREGSYNSPLHF
TRBJ2-5	TRBV28	NA	NA	TGTGCCAGCGGGGCGGACGGGTTAGGCGAAGGGACCCAGTACTTC	CASGADGLGEGTQYF
TRBJ2-3	TRBV4-1	few	NA	TGCGCCAGCAGCCTCGACGGAGGAGCTACGCAGTATTTT	CASSLDGGATQYF
TRBJ1-2	TRBV19	few	NA	TGTGCCAGTAGTACGGGGATCCACTATGGCTACACCTTC	CASSTGIHYGYTF
TRBJ1-6	TRBV6-5	NA	TRBD1	TGTGCCAGCAGTTATGAGGGCGGGTACAGGGGAACACCCCTCCACTTT	CASSYEGGYRGTPLHF
TRBJ1-1	TRBV18	NA	NA	TGTGCCAGCTCATCCGGTGTTAGGGAGAACACTGAAGCTTTCTTT	CASSSGVRENTEAFF
TRBJ2-1	TRBV12-5	few	NA	TGTGCTAGTGCCCGCGGACAGCTGAACTCCTACAATGAGCAGTTCTTC	CASARGQLNSYNEQFF
TRBJ2-7	TRBV9	NA	TRBD1	TGTGCCAGCAGCGTAGCGCCTGACAGGGGGGGCGAGCAGTACTTC	CASSVAPDRGGEQYF
TRBJ1-4	TRBV29-1	few	TRBD1	TGCAGCGTCGCTCAGGGGGCAACTAATGAAAAACTGTTTTTT	CSVAQGATNEKLFF
TRBJ1-1	TRBV7-2	NA	NA	TGTGCCAGCAGCTTACGGTCCGGGAACACTGAAGCTTTCTTT	CASSLRSGNTEAFF
TRBJ2-3	TRBV7-2	few	TRBD2	TGTGCCAGCAGACGTAGCGGGACCAGCACAGATACGCAGTATTTT	CASRRSGTSTDTQYF
TRBJ2-5	TRBV4-3	NA	NA	TGCGCCAGCAGCTATCAGGCCCGAGAGACCCAGTACTTC	CASSYQARETQYF
TRBJ1-1	TRBV5-4	NA	TRBD1	TGTGCCAGCAGCTTCAGGGGGACAGGGCCGAACACTGAAGCTTTCTTT	CASSFRGTGPNTEAFF
TRBJ2-1	TRBV7-2	few	NA	TGTGCCAGCAGCCCTAGCCCAACACAGAATGAGCAGTTCTTC	CASSPSPTQNEQFF
TRBJ2-1	TRBV4-2	NA	NA	TGTGCCAGCAGCCAAGATCTAGCGTCGTACAATGAGCAGTTCTTC	CASSQDLASYNEQFF
TRBJ1-1	TRBV4-3	NA	NA	TGCGCCAGCAGCCAAGACGGGAGGACCGGCTGGACTGAAGCTTTCTTT	CASSQDGRTGWTEAFF
TRBJ1-2	TRBV6-5	NA	NA	TGTGCCACCTGTATATCCCATGGGGTGATTGGCTACACCTTC	CATCISHGVIGYTF
TRBJ2-1	TRBV9	few	NA	TGTGCCAGCAGCGTAGAGGCAGGAGCCTACAATGAGCAGTTCTTC	CASSVEAGAYNEQFF
TRBJ2-1	TRBV15	NA	TRBD2	TGTGCCACCAGCAGACTAGCGGGAGAAGATGAGCAGTTCTTC	CATSRLAGEDEQFF
TRBJ2-2	TRBV7-2	NA	NA	TGTGCCAGCAGCTTGTCCGGGGAGCTGTTTTTT	CASSLSGELFF
TRBJ1-1	TRBV30	NA	TRBD1	TGTGCCTGGGGGGGGACAGCAAAAGCTTTCTTT	CAWGGTAKAFF
TRBJ1-6	TRBV4-1	few	TRBD1	TGCGCCAGCAGCCAACGTATCCGGGACAGTTTGTCACCCCTCCACTTT	CASSQRIRDSLSPLHF
TRBJ2-7	TRBV29-1	NA	NA	TGCAGCGTCGCCGACAACTACGAGCAGTACTTC	CSVADNYEQYF
TRBJ2-3	TRBV10-3	NA	TRBD1	TGTGCCTCGAACAGGGGTGGCACAGATACGCAGTATTTT	CASNRGGTDTQYF
TRBJ1-4	TRBV9	NA	NA	TGTGCCAGCAGCGCGAGGGCCTTTAATGAAAAACTGTTTTTT	CASSARAFNEKLFF
TRBJ2-1	TRBV20-1	NA	TRBD2	TGCAGTGCTCATAGCGGGAATGAGCAGTTCTTC	CSAHSGNEQFF
TRBJ2-1	TRBV5-4	NA	NA	TGTGCCAGCAGCGGCCCGCTTTCCAATGAGCAGTTCTTC	CASSGPLSNEQFF
TRBJ1-5	TRBV19	few	NA	TGTGCCAGTAGTAACTTCGTGAAGGATAGTCAGCCCCAGCATTTT	CASSNFVKDSQPQHF
TRBJ2-2	TRBV14	NA	NA	TGTGCCAGCAGCCAAGATAAGGGATGGAACACCGGGGAGCTGTTTTTT	CASSQDKGWNTGELFF
TRBJ2-3	TRBV2	NA	NA	TGTGCCAGGGAAGAGGGGGCAGATACGCAGTATTTT	CAREEGADTQYF
TRBJ1-1	TRBV7-9	NA	NA	TGTGCCAGCAGCCCCATGGCTGAAGCTTTCTTT	CASSPMAEAFF
TRBJ2-1	TRBV7-2	NA	NA	TGTGCCAGCGCCTCTTGGAGAGACAATGAGCAGTTCTTC	CASASWRDNEQFF
TRBJ1-5	TRBV27	few	NA	TGTGCCAGCAGTCTCTCTAATGACCGGTATAGCAATCAGCCCCAGCATTTT	CASSLSNDRYSNQPQHF
TRBJ2-1	TRBV30	NA	TRBD2	TGTGCCTGGAGGAAGGGACTAGCGGGAAGGAATGAGCAGTTCTTC	CAWRKGLAGRNEQFF